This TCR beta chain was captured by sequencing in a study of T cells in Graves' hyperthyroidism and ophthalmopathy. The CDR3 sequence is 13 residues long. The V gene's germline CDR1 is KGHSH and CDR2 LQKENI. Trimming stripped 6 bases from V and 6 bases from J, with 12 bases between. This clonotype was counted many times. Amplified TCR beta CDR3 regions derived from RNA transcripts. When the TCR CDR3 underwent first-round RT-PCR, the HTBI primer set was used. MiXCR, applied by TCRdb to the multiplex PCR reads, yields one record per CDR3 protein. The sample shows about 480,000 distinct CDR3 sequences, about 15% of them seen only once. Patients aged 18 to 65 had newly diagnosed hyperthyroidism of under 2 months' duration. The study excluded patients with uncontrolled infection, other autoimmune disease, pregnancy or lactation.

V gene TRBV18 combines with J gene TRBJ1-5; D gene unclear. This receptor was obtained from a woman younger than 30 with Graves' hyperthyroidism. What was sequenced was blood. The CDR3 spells CASSQDQLQPQHF. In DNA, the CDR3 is TGTGCCAGCTCGCAGGATCAGCTTCAGCCCCAGCATTTT.